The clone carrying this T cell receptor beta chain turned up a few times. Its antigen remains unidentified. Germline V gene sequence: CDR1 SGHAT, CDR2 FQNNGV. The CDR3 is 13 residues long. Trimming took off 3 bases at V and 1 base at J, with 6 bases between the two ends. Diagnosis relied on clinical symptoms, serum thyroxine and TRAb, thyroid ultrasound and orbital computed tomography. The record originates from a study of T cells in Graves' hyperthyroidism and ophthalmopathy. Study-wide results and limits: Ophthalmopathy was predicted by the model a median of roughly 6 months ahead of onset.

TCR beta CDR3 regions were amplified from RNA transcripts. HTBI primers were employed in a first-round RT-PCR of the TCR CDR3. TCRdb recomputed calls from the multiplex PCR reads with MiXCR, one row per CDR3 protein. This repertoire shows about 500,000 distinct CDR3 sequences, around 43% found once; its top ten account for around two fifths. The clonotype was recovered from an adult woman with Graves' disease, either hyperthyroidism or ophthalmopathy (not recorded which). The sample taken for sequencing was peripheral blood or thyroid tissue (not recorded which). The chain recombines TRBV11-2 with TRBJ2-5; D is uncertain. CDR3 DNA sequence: TGTGCCAGCAGCTTCGCCCGCCAAGAGACCCAGTACTTC. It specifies CASSFARQETQYF.